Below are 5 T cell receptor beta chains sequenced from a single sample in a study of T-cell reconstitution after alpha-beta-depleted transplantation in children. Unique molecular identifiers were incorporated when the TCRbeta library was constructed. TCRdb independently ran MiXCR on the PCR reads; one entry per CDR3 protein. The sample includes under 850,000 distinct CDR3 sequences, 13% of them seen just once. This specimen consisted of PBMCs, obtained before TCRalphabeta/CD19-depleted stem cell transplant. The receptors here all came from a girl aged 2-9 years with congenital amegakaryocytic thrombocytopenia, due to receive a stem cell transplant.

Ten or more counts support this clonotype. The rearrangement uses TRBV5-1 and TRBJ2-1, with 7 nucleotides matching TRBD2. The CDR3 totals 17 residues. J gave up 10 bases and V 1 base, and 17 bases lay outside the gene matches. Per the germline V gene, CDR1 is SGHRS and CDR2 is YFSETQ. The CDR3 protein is CASSLRLLAEPGEEQFF. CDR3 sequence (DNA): TGCGCCAGCAGCTTGAGGCTCCTAGCGGAGCCAGGAGAGGAGCAGTTCTTC.

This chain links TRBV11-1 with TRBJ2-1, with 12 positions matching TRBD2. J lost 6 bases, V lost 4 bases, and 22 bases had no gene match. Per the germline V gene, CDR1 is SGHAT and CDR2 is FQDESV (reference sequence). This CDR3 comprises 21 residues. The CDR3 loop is CASSSNRGNSASGRALNEQFF. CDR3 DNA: TGTGCCAGCAGCTCCAACCGTGGAAACTCCGCTAGCGGGAGGGCCCTCAATGAGCAGTTCTTC.

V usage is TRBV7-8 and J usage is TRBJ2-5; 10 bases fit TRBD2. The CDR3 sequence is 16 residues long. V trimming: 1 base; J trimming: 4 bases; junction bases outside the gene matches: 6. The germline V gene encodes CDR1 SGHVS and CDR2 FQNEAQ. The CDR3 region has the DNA TGTGCCAGCAGCTTAGGTCTAGCGGGAGAAGGAGAGACCCAGTACTTC. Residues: CASSLGLAGEGETQYF.

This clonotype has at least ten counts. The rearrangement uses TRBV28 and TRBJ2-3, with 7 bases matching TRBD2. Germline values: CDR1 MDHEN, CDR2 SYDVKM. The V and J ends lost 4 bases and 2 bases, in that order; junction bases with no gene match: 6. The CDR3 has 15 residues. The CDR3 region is CASSSGTTNTDTQYF. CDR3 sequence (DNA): TGTGCCAGCAGTTCAGGGACTACGAACACAGATACGCAGTATTTT.

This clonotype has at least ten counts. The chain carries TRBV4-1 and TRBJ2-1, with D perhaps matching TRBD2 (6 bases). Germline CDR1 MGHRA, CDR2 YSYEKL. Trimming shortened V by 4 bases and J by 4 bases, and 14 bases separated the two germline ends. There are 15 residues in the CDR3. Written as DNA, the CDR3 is TGCGCCAGCAGCCCCGGTGGAGGGAGATACAATGAGCAGTTCTTC. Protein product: CASSPGGGRYNEQFF.